This T cell receptor beta chain appears in the sequencing data of a study of T cells in Graves' hyperthyroidism and ophthalmopathy. The sample holds a few counts of this clonotype. The CDR3 runs to 15 residues. CDR1 and CDR2 (germline): SNHLY, FYNNEI. V was pared by 8 bases and J by 7 bases, with 9 bases of the junction left unmatched. TCR beta CDR3 sequences were amplified from RNA transcripts. In the first-round RT-PCR of the TCR CDR3, the HTBI primer set was used. TCRdb reprocessed the multiplex PCR reads with MiXCR, giving one entry per CDR3 protein. The table has approximately 400,000 distinct CDR3 sequences, more than 15% seen once.

V is TRBV2 and J is TRBJ2-2; 11 bases map to TRBD2. Material for sequencing was blood. This sequence was found in a woman between 18 and 30 years old with Graves' hyperthyroidism. CDR3 bases: TGTGCCAGCGATCTTAGCGGGGGGGCCGGCGGGGAGCTGTTTTTT. Protein sequence: CASDLSGGAGGELFF.